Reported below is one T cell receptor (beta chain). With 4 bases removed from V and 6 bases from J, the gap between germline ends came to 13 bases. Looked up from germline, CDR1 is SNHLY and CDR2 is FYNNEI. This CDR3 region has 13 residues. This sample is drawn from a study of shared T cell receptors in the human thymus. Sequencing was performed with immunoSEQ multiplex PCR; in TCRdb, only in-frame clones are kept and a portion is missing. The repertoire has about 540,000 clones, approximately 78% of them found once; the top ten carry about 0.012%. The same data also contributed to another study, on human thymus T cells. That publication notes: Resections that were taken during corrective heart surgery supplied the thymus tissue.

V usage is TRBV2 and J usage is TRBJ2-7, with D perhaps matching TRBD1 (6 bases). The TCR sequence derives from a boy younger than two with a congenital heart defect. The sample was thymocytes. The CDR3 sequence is CASSVTGWGEQYF. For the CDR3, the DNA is TGTGCCAGCAGTGTGACAGGATGGGGCGAGCAGTACTTC. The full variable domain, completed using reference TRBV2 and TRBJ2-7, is EPEVTQTPSHQVTQMGQEVILRCVPISNHLYFYWYRQILGQKVEFLVSFYNNEISEKSEIFDDQFSVERPDGSNFTLKIRSTKLEDSAMYFCASSVTGWGEQYFGPGTRLTVT.